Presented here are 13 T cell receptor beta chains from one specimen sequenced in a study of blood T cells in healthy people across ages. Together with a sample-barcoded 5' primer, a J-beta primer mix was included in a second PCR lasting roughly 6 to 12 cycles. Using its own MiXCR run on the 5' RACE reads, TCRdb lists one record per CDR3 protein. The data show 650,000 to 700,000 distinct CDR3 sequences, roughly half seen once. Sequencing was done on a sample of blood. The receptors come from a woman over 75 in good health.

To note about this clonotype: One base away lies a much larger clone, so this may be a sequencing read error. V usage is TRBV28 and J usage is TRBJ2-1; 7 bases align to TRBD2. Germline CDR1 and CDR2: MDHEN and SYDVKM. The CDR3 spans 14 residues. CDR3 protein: CASAVAGLYDEQFF. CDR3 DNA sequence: TGTGCCAGCGCCGTAGCGGGTCTCTACGATGAGCAGTTCTTC.

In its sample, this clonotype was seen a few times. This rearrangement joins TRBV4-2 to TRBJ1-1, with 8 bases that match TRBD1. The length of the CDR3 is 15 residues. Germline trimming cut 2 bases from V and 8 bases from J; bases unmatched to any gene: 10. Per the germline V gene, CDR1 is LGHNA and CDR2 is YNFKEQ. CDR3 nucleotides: TGTGCCAGCAGCCAATCCCCTGGGACAGGATTCGAAGCTTTCTTT. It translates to CASSQSPGTGFEAFF.

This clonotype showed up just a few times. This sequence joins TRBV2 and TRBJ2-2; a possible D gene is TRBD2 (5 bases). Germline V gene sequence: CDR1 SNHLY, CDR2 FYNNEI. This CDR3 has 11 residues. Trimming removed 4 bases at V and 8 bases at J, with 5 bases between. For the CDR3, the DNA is TGTGCCAGCAGTGCGGGGGGGGAGCTGTTTTTT. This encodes CASSAGGELFF.

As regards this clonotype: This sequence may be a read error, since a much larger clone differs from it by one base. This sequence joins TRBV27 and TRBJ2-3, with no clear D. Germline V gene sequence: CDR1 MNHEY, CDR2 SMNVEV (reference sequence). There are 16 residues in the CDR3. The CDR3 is CASSLSRSVGTDAQYF. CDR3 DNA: TGTGCCAGCAGTTTATCGCGCAGTGTGGGAACAGATGCGCAGTATTTT.

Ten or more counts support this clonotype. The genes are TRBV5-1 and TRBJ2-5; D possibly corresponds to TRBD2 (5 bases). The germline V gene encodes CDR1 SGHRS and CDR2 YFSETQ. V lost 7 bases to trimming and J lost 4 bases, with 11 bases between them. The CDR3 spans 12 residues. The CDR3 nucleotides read TGCGCCAGCGGACCTAGCTTAGAGACCCAGTACTTC. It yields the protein CASGPSLETQYF.

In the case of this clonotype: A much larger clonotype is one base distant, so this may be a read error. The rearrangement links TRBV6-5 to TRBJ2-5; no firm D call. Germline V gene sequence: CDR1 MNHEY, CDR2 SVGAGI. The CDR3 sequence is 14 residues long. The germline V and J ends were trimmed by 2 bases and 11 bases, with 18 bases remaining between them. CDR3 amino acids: CASSYRQARNEQYF. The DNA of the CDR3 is TGTGCCAGCAGTTACCGCCAGGCCCGCAATGAGCAGTACTTC.

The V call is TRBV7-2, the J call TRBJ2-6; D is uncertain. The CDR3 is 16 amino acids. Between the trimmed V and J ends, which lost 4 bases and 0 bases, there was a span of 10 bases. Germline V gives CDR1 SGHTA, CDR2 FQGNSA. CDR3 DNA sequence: TGTGCCAGCAGCTCGCTAGGGCACTCTGGGGCCAACGTCCTGACTTTC. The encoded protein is CASSSLGHSGANVLTF.

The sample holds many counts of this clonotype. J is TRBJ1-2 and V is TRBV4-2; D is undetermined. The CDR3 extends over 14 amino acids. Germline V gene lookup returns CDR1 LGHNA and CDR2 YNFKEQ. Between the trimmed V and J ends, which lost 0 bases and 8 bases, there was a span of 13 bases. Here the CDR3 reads CASSQEGRERGYTF. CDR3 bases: TGTGCCAGCAGCCAAGAGGGAAGGGAGAGAGGCTACACCTTC.

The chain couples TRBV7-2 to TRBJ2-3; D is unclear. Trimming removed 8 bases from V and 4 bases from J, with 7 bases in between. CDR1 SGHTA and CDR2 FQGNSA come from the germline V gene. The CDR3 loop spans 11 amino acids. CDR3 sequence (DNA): TGTGCCAGCGGCGTATCAGATACGCAGTATTTT. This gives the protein CASGVSDTQYF.

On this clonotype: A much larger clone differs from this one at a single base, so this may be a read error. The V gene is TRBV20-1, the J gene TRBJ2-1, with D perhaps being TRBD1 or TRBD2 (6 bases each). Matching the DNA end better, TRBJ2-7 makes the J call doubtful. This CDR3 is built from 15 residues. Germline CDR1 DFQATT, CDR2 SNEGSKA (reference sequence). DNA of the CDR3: TGCAGTGCTAGAGATGTTGCGGGGTGGGACAATGAGCAGTACTTC. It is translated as CSARDVAGWDNEQYF.

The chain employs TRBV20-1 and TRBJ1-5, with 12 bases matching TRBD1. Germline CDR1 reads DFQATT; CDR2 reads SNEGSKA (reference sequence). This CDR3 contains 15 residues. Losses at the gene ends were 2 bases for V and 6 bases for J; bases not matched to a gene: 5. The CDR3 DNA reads TGCAGTGCTAGAACTGGGACAGGGGGCCGTCAGCCCCAGCATTTT. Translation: CSARTGTGGRQPQHF.

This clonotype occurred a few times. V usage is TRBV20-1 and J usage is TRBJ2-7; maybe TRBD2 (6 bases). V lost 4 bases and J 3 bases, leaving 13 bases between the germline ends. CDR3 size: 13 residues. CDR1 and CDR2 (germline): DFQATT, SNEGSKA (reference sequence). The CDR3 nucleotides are TGCAGTGCTAAGGGGACTCAGAACTACGAGCAGTACTTC. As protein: CSAKGTQNYEQYF.

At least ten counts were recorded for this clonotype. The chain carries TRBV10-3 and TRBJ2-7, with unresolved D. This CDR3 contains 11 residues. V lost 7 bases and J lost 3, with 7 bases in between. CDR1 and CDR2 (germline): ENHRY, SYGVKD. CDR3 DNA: TGTGCCATCACCCAGAACTACGAGCAGTACTTC. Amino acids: CAITQNYEQYF.